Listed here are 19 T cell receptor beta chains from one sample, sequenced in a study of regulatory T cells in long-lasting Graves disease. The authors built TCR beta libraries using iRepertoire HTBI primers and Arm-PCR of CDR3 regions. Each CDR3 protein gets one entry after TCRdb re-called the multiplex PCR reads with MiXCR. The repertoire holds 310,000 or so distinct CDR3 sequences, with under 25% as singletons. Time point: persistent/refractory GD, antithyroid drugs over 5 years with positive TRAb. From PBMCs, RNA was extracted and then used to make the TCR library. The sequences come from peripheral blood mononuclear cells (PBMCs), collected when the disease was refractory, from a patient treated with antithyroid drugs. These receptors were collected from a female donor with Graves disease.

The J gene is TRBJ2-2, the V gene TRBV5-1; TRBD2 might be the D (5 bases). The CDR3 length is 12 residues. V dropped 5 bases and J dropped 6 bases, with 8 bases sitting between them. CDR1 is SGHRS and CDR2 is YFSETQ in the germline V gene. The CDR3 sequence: CASRTGAGELFF. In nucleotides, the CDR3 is TGCGCCAGCAGGACCGGGGCCGGGGAGCTGTTTTTT. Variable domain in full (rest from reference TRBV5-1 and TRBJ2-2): KAGVTQTPRYLIKTRGQQVTLSCSPISGHRSVSWYQQTPGQGLQFLFEYFSETQRNKGNFPGRFSGRQFSNSRSEMNVSTLELGDSALYLCASRTGAGELFFGEGSRLTVL.

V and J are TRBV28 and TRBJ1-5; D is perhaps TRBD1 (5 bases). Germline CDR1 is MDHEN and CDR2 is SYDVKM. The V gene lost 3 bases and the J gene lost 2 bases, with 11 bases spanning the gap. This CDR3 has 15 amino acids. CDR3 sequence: CASSFRGAGNQPQHF. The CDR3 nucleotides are TGTGCCAGCAGTTTCAGAGGGGCGGGCAATCAGCCCCAGCATTTT.

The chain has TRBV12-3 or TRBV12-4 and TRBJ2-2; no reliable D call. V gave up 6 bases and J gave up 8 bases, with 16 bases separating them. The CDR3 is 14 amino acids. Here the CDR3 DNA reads TGTGCCAGCAGACCCGGACGCGCCTCGGGGGAGCTGTTTTTT. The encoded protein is CASRPGRASGELFF.

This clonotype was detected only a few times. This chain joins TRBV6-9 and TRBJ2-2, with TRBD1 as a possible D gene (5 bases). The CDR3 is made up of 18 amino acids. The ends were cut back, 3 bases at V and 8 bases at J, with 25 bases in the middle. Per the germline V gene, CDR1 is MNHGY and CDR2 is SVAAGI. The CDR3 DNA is TGTGCCAGCAGTTACGCCAATCAGGGTTTTTTGGGTGAAGGGGAGCTGTTTTTT. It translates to CASSYANQGFLGEGELFF.

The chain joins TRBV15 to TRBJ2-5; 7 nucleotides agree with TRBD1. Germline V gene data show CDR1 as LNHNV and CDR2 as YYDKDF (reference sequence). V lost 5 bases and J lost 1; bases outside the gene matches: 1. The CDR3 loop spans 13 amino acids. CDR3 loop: CATSGDSQETQYF. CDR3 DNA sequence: TGTGCCACCAGCGGGGACAGCCAAGAGACCCAGTACTTC.

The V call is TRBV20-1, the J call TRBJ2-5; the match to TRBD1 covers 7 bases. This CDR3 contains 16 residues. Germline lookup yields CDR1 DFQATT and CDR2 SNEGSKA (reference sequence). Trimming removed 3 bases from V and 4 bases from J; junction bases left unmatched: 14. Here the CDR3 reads CSASHSSGQILETQYF. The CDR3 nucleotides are TGCAGTGCTAGTCATAGCTCGGGACAGATTTTAGAGACCCAGTACTTC.

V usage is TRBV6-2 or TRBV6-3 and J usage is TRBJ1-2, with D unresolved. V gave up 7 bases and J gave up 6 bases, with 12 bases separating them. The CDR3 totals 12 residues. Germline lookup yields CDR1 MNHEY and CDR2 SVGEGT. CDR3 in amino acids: CASTSARHGYTF. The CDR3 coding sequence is TGTGCCAGCACCTCCGCCAGGCATGGCTACACCTTC.

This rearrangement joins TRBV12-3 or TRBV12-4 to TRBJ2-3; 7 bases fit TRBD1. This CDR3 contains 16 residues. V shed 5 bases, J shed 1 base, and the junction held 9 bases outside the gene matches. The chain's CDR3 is CASSTEDRPRTDTQYF. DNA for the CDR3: TGTGCCAGCAGTACCGAGGACAGGCCTCGCACAGATACGCAGTATTTT.

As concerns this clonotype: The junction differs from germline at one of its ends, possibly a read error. The CDR3 DNA follows: TGTGCCACCAACAGAGATCTCTTGGGACTAGCGGGAGCAGAGACCCAGTACTTC. Translation: CATNRDLLGLAGAETQYF. The J gene is TRBJ2-4, the V gene TRBV15; 14 positions match TRBD2. Gene TRBJ2-5 matches the end of the DNA better, so the J call may be wrong. CDR1 and CDR2 from the germline V gene are LNHNV and YYDKDF (reference sequence). The CDR3 loop spans 18 amino acids.

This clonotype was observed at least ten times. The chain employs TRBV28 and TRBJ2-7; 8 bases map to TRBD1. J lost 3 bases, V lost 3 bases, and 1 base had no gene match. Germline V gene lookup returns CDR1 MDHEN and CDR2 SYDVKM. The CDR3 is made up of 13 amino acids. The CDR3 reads CASSFGQGYEQYF. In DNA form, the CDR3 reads TGTGCCAGCAGTTTCGGACAGGGCTACGAGCAGTACTTC. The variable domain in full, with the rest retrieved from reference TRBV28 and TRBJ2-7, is DVKVTQSSRYLVKRTGEKVFLECVQDMDHENMFWYRQDPGLGLRLIYFSYDVKMKEKGDIPEGYSVSREKKERFSLILESASTNQTSMYLCASSFGQGYEQYFGPGTRLTVT.

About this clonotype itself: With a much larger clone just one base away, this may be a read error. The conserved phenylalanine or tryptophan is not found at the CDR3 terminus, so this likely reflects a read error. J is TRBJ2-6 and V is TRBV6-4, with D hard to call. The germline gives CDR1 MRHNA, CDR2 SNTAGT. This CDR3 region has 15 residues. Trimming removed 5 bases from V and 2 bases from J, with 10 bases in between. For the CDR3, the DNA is TGTGCCAGCAGTATATCGAGTGCTGGGGCCAACGTCCTGACTTCC. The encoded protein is CASSISSAGANVLTS.

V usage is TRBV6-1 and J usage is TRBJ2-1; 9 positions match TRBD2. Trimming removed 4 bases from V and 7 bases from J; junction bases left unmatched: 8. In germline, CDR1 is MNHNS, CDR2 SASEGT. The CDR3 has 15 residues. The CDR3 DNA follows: TGTGCCAGCAGTGTTAGCGGGAGTGGATTAAATGAGCAGTTCTTC. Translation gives CASSVSGSGLNEQFF.

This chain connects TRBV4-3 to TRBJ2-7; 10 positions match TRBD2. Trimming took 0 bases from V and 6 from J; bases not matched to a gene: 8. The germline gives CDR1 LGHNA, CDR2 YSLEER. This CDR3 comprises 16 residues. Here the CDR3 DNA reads TGCGCCAGCAGCCAAGATAGGAGCGGGAGGGCGAGCGAGCAGTACTTC. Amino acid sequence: CASSQDRSGRASEQYF.

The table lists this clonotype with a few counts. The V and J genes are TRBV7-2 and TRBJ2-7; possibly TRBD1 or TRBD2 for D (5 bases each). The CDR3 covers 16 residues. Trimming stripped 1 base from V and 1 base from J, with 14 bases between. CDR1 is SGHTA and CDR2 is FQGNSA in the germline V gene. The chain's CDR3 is CASSLEGRDLSYEQYF. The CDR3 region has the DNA TGTGCCAGCAGCTTAGAAGGACGGGACCTTTCCTACGAGCAGTACTTC.

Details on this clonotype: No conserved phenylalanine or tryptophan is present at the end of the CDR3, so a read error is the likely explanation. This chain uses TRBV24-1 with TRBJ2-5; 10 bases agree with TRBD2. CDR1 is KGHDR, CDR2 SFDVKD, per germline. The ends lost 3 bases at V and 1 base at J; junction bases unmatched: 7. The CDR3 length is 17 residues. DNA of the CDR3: TGTGCCACCAGTGATCGACCGGGACTAGCGTTCCAAGAGACCCAGTACTCC. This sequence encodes CATSDRPGLAFQETQYS.

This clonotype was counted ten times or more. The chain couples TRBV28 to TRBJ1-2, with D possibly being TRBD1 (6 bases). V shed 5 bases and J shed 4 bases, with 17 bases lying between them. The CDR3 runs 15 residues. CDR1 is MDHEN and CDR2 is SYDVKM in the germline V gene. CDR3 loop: CASSGGIYRAYGYTF. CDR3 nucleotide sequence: TGTGCCAGCAGTGGGGGCATCTACAGGGCCTATGGCTACACCTTC.

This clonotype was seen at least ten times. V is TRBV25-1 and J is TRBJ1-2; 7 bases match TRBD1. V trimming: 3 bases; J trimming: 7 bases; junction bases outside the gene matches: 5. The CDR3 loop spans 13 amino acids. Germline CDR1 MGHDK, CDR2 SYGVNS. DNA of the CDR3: TGTGCCAGCAGTGACAATGACAGGGCTGGCTACACCTTC. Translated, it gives CASSDNDRAGYTF.

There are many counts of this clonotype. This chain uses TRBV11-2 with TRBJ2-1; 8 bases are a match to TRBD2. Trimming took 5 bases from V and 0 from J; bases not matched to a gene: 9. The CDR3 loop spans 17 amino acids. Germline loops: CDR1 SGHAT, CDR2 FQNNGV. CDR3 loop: CASSTQLAAISYNEQFF. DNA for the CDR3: TGTGCCAGCAGCACTCAACTAGCGGCTATCTCCTACAATGAGCAGTTCTTC.

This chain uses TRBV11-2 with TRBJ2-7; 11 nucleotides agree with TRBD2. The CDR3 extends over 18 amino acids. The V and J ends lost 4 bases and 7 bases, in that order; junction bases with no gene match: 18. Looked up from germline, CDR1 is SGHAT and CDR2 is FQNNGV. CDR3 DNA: TGTGCCAGCAGCTCTAGGCACCTAGCGGGAGGCACCCAGGGTGAGCAGTACTTC. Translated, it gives CASSSRHLAGGTQGEQYF.